This T cell receptor (beta chain) stems from a study of blood T cell repertoires in COVID-19. On the study more broadly: PBMCs, B-cell-depleted T cells, or T cells were the source of the cDNA or gDNA that made up the material.

Original analysis: Amplified reference gene primers provided the basis for estimating nucleated cell counts. Assay: immunoSEQ multiplex PCR; the TCRdb copy retains only in-frame clones and omits some. For V, J and clone size, that table is used; D and trimming come from the DNA. The sample holds roughly 200,000 clones; roughly four fifths are singletons and the top ten take roughly 7.8%. With 4 bases removed from V and 0 bases from J, the gap between germline ends came to 9 bases. The germline V gene encodes CDR1 LNHDA and CDR2 SQIVND (reference sequence). The CDR3 consists of 14 residues. Sample: peripheral blood. This clonotype was sampled from an elderly woman with COVID-19, enrolled during active disease. This sequence joins TRBV19 and TRBJ1-1; perhaps TRBD1 as D (5 bases). This CDR3 is CASSNPGMNTEAFF. The CDR3 region has the DNA TGTGCCAGTAGTAATCCAGGGATGAACACTGAAGCTTTCTTT.